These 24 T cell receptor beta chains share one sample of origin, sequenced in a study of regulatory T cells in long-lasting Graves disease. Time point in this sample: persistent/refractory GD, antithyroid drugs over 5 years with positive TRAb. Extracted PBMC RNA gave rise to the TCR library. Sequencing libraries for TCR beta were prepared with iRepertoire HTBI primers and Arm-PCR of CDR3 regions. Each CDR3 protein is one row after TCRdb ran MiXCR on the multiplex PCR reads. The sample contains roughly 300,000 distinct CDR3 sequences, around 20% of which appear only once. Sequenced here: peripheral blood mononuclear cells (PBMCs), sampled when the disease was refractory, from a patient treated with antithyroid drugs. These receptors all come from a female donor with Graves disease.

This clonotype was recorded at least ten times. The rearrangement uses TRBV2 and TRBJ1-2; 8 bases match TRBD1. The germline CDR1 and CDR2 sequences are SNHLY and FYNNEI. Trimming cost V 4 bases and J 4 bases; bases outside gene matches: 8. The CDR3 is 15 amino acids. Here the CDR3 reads CASSGAGQGSYGYTF. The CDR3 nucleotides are TGTGCCAGCAGTGGGGCCGGACAGGGCTCCTATGGCTACACCTTC.

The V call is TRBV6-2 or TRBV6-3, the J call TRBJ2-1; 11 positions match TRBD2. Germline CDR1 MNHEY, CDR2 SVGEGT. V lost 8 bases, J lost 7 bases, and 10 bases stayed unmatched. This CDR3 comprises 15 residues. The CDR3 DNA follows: TGTGCCAGCCGTACCTATAGCGGGGGGGCTAATGAGCAGTTCTTC. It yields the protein CASRTYSGGANEQFF.

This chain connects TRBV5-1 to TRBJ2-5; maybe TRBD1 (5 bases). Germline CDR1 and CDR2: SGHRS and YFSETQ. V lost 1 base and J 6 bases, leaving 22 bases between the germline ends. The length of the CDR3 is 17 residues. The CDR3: CASSLMADRRPSKTQYF. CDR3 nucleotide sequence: TGCGCCAGCAGCTTGATGGCCGACAGACGCCCTTCCAAGACCCAGTACTTC.

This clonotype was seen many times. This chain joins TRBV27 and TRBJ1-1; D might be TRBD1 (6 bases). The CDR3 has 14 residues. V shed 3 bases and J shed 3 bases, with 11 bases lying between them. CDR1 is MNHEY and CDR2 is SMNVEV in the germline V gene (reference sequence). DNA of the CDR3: TGTGCCAGCAGTTTCAGGGGCAGCGACACTGAAGCTTTCTTT. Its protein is CASSFRGSDTEAFF.

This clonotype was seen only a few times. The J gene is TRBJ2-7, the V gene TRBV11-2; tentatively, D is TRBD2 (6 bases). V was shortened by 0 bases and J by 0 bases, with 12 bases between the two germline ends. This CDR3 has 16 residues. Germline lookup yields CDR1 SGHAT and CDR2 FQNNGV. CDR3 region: CASSLDQWRGSYEQYF. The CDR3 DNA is TGTGCCAGCAGCTTAGATCAATGGAGGGGCTCCTACGAGCAGTACTTC.

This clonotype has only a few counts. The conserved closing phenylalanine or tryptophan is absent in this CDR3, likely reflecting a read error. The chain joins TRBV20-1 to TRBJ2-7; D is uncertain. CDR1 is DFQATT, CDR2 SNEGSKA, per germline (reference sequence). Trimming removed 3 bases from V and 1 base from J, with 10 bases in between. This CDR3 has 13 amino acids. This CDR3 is CSARKVDSYEQYL. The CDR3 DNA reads TGCAGTGCTAGGAAGGTAGATTCCTACGAGCAGTACCTC.

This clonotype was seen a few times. CDR3 nucleotides: TGCGCCAGCAGCTTGAGGGGTTCCACCCACGAGCAGTACTTC. It specifies CASSLRGSTHEQYF. The chain couples TRBV5-1 to TRBJ2-7, with D possibly TRBD1 on 5 matching bases. The germline CDR1 and CDR2 sequences are SGHRS and YFSETQ. The CDR3 runs 14 residues. V dropped 1 base and J dropped 5 bases, with 13 bases sitting between them.

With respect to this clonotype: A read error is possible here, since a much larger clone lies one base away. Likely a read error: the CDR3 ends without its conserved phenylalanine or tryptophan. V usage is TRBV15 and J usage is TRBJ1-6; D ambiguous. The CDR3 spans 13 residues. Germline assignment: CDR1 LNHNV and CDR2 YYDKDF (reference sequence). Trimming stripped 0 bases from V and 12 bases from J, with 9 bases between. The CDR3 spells CATSRDRREPLHC. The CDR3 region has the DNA TGTGCCACCAGCAGAGATCGGAGGGAACCCCTCCACTGT.

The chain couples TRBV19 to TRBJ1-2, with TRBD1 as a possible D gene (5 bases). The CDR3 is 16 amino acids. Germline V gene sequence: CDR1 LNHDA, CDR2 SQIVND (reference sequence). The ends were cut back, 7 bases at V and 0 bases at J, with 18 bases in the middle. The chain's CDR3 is CASTGHLGSPNYGYTF. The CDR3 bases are TGTGCCAGTACCGGACACCTGGGGAGCCCTAACTATGGCTACACCTTC.

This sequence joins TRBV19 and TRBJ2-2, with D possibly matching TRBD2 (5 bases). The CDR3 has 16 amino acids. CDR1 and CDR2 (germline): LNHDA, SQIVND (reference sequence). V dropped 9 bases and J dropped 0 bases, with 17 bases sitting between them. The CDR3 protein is CASHDEGRTNTGELFF. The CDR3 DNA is TGTGCCAGCCACGATGAGGGAAGAACGAACACCGGGGAGCTGTTTTTT.

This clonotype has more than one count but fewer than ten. CDR3 DNA sequence: TGTGCCATCCTGGGGTATGGGGAGAACACTGAAGCTTTCTTT. As protein: CAILGYGENTEAFF. The chain joins TRBV10-3 to TRBJ1-1; no clear D gene. V dropped 8 bases and J dropped 1 base, with 14 bases sitting between them. Germline V gene sequence: CDR1 ENHRY, CDR2 SYGVKD. The CDR3 is 14 residues long.

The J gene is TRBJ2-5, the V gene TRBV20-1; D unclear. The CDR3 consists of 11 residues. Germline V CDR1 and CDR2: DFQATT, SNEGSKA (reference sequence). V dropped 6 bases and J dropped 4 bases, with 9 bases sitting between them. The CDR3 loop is CSAEARETQYF. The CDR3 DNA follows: TGCAGTGCCGAGGCGAGAGAGACCCAGTACTTC.

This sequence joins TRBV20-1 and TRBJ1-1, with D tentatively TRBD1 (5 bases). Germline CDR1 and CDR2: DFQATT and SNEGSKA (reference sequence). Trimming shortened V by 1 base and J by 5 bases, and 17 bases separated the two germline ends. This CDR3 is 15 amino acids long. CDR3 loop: CSARAPGQGGTEAFF. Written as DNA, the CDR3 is TGCAGTGCTAGAGCCCCCGGTCAGGGAGGGACTGAAGCTTTCTTT.

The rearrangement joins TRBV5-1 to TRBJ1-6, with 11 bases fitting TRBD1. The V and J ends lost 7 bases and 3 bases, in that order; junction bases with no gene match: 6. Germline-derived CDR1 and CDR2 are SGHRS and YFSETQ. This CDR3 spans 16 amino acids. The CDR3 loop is CASGTGGTGYNSPLHF. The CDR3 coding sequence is TGCGCCAGCGGGACAGGGGGTACCGGCTATAATTCACCCCTCCACTTT.

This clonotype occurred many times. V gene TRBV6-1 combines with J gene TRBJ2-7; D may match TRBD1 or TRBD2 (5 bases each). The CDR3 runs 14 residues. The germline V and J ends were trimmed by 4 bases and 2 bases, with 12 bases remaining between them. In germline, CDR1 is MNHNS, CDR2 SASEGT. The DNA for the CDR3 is TGTGCCAGCAGTGTCCGGGGCTCAACCTACGAGCAGTACTTC. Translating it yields CASSVRGSTYEQYF.

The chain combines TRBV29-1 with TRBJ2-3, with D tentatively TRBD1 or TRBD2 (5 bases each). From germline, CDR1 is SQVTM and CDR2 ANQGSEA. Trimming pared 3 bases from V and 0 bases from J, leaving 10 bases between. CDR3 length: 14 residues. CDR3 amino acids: CSVDMGESTDTQYF. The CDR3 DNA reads TGCAGCGTTGATATGGGGGAGAGCACAGATACGCAGTATTTT.

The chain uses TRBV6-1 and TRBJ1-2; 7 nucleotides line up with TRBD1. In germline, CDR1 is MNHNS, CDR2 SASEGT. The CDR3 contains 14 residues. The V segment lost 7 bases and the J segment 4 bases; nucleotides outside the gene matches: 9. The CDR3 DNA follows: TGTGCCAGCAATAGACAGGGCATAGGCTATGGCTACACCTTC. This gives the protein CASNRQGIGYGYTF.

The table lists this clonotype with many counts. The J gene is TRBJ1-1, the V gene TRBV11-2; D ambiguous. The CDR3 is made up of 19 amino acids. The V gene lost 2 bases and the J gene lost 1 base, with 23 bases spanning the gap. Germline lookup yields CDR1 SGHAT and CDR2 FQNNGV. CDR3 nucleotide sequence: TGTGCCAGCAGCTTATTGATTTCGCTCGGAAACCGCTGGAACACTGAAGCTTTCTTT. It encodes CASSLLISLGNRWNTEAFF. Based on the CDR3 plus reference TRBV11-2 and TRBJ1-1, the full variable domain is EAGVAQSPRYKIIEKRQSVAFWCNPISGHATLYWYQQILGQGPKLLIQFQNNGVVDDSQLPKDRFSAERLKGVDSTLKIQPAKLEDSAVYLCASSLLISLGNRWNTEAFFGQGTRLTVV.

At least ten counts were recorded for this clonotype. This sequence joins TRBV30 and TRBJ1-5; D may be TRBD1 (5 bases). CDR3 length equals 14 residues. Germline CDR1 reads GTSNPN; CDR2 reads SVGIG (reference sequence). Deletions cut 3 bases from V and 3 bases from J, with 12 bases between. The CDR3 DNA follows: TGTGCCTGGAGCGCGGGGCAGTTCAATCAGCCCCAGCATTTT. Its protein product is CAWSAGQFNQPQHF.

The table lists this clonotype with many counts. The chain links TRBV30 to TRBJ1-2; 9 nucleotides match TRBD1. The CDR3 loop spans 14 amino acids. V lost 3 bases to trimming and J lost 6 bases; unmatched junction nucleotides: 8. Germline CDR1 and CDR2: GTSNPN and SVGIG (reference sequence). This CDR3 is CAWSKWDREDGYTF. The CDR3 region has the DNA TGTGCCTGGAGCAAGTGGGACAGGGAAGATGGCTACACCTTC.

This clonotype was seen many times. CDR3 residues: CASSVLDSNTEAFF. The CDR3 DNA follows: TGTGCCAGCAGTGTTCTCGACAGCAACACTGAAGCTTTCTTT. This chain links TRBV6-1 with TRBJ1-1; D may be TRBD1 (5 bases). This CDR3 comprises 14 residues. V lost 4 bases to trimming and J lost 2 bases, with 11 bases between them. Per the germline V gene, CDR1 is MNHNS and CDR2 is SASEGT.

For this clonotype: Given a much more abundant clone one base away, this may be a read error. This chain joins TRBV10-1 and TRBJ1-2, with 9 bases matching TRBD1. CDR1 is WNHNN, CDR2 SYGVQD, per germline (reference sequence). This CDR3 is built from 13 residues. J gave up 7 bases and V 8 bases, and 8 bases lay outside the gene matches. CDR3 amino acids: CASGDRGITGYTF. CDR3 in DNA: TGCGCCAGCGGCGACAGGGGGATCACTGGCTACACCTTC.

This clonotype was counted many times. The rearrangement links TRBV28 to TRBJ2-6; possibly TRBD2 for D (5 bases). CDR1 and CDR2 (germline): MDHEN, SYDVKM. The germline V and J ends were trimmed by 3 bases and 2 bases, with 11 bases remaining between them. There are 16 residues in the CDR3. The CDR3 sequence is CASSFFSGAGANVLTF. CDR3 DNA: TGTGCCAGCAGTTTCTTTTCCGGGGCTGGGGCCAACGTCCTGACTTTC.

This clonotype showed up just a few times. CDR3 sequence (DNA): TGTGCCAGCAGTGAACAGGGTTTCTGGCAGTACTTC. This translates into CASSEQGFWQYF. V and J are TRBV6-1 and TRBJ2-7, with D possibly matching TRBD1 (5 bases). Trimming left V 2 bases short and J 9 bases short, with 11 bases between. The CDR3 runs to 12 residues. Germline CDR1 MNHNS, CDR2 SASEGT.